These 29 T cell receptor beta chains share one sample of origin, sequenced in a study of CD8 T cells in Susac syndrome. After extraction with the RNeasy kit, about 0.45 to 1 ug of the RNA was reverse transcribed using random hexamers. TCRdb called the immunoSEQ multiplex PCR reads again in MiXCR, with one record for every CDR3 protein. Of approximately 190,000 distinct CDR3 sequences listed, under 97% are singletons. Material for sequencing was CD4+ T cells from PBMCs. These receptors were collected from a human donor with Susac syndrome.

The rearrangement links TRBV6-6 to TRBJ2-5; no firm D call. CDR1 is MNHNY, CDR2 SVGAGI, per germline (reference sequence). The CDR3 runs to 13 residues. Between the trimmed V and J ends, which lost 7 bases and 1 base, there was a span of 10 bases. CDR3: CASTDRTQETQYF. CDR3 nucleotides: TGTGCCAGCACCGATCGGACCCAAGAGACCCAGTACTTC.

The chain links TRBV7-8 to TRBJ2-5; D uncertain. This CDR3 contains 12 residues. Deletions cut 3 bases from V and 7 bases from J, with 9 bases between. CDR1 and CDR2 (germline): SGHVS, FQNEAQ. The CDR3 nucleotides read TGTGCCAGCAGCTTGGACGTTCGGACCCAGTACTTC. Its translation: CASSLDVRTQYF.

This chain uses TRBV19 with TRBJ1-5, with 8 bases matching TRBD1. V trimming: 7 bases; J trimming: 3 bases; junction bases outside the gene matches: 11. Germline assignment: CDR1 LNHDA and CDR2 SQIVND (reference sequence). CDR3 length: 16 amino acids. CDR3 sequence (DNA): TGTGCCAGTACCACAACCGGGACAGGATTCAATCAGCCCCAGCATTTT. Encoded protein: CASTTTGTGFNQPQHF.

The CDR3 sequence is CASSLAPGLAAGTQYF. CDR3 DNA: TGCGCCAGCAGCTTGGCCCCGGGACTAGCGGCGGGGACCCAGTACTTC. The rearrangement joins TRBV5-1 to TRBJ2-5; 11 bases align to TRBD2. The length of the CDR3 is 16 residues. Germline loops: CDR1 SGHRS, CDR2 YFSETQ. V lost 0 bases, J lost 7 bases, and 8 bases stayed unmatched.

V and J are TRBV9 and TRBJ1-1, with 7 bases fitting TRBD1. The CDR3 length is 14 residues. The junction had 7 bases not matched to a gene; V was cut back by 3 bases and J by 5 bases. The germline CDR1 and CDR2 sequences are SGDLS and YYNGEE. In nucleotides, the CDR3 is TGTGCCAGCAGCGAGGGGGGACAGCGGACTGAAGCTTTCTTT. Its translation is CASSEGGQRTEAFF.

The chain recombines TRBV30 with TRBJ1-5; 7 nucleotides match TRBD1. Per the germline V gene, CDR1 is GTSNPN and CDR2 is SVGIG (reference sequence). CDR3 length equals 15 residues. Trimming cost V 2 bases and J 6 bases; bases outside gene matches: 10. The CDR3 is CAWSLQDRDFQPQHF. The DNA of the CDR3 is TGTGCCTGGAGTCTTCAAGACAGGGACTTTCAGCCCCAGCATTTT.

J is TRBJ1-6 and V is TRBV4-2; TRBD1 matches 10 bases. With V trimmed by 4 bases and J by 8 bases, 11 bases remained unmatched. This CDR3 region has 17 residues. Germline V CDR1 and CDR2: LGHNA, YNFKEQ. The CDR3 spells CASSRQRPGTGDSPLHF. DNA for the CDR3: TGTGCCAGCAGCCGCCAGCGTCCCGGGACAGGGGATTCACCCCTCCACTTT.

The rearrangement links TRBV4-3 to TRBJ1-2; maybe TRBD1 (5 bases). Germline V gives CDR1 LGHNA, CDR2 YSLEER. V gave up 0 bases and J gave up 8 bases, with 13 bases separating them. The CDR3 runs 14 residues. The DNA for the CDR3 is TGCGCCAGCAGCCAAGACTCCAGGGTCCAAGGCTACACCTTC. Protein product: CASSQDSRVQGYTF.

CDR3: CASSFGGADTQYF. The CDR3 region has the DNA TGTGCCAGCAGTTTTGGGGGAGCAGATACGCAGTATTTT. V usage is TRBV28 and J usage is TRBJ2-3; D may be TRBD1 or TRBD2 (5 bases each). This CDR3 is built from 13 residues. CDR1 MDHEN and CDR2 SYDVKM come from the germline V gene. Trimming pared 3 bases from V and 4 bases from J, leaving 8 bases between. Full variable domain (outside the CDR3, taken from reference TRBV28 and TRBJ2-3): DVKVTQSSRYLVKRTGEKVFLECVQDMDHENMFWYRQDPGLGLRLIYFSYDVKMKEKGDIPEGYSVSREKKERFSLILESASTNQTSMYLCASSFGGADTQYFGPGTRLTVL.

The chain has TRBV5-5 and TRBJ1-6; D is unresolved. The CDR3 is made up of 13 amino acids. Trimming took off 0 bases at V and 14 bases at J, with 12 bases between the two ends. Per germline, CDR1 SGHKS and CDR2 YYEKEE (reference sequence). The CDR3, as DNA: TGTGCCAGCAGCTTGGGCCTAACCGGCGCCCTCCACTTT. Residues: CASSLGLTGALHF.

The CDR3 DNA reads TGTGCCAGCAGCGCAAGACAGGGTGGGTCTTACGAGCAGTACTTC. Its protein is CASSARQGGSYEQYF. This rearrangement joins TRBV9 to TRBJ2-7; 7 nucleotides agree with TRBD1. This CDR3 has 15 residues. Germline V CDR1 and CDR2: SGDLS, YYNGEE. V lost 3 bases, J lost 4 bases, and 10 bases stayed unmatched.

The V call is TRBV6-6, the J call TRBJ2-3, with 7 bases fitting TRBD1. This CDR3 region has 13 residues. The V gene's germline CDR1 is MNHNY and CDR2 SVGAGI (reference sequence). V shed 6 bases, J shed 4 bases, and the junction held 4 bases outside the gene matches. The chain's CDR3 is CASSGQAADTQYF. CDR3 nucleotides: TGTGCCAGCAGCGGACAGGCGGCAGATACGCAGTATTTT.

The V gene is TRBV9, the J gene TRBJ2-5; D possibly corresponds to TRBD2 (6 bases). Germline CDR1 and CDR2: SGDLS and YYNGEE. The CDR3 totals 15 residues. V was pared by 4 bases and J by 1 base, with 14 bases between. CDR3 sequence: CASSLGGRFQETQYF. Here the CDR3 DNA reads TGTGCCAGCAGCCTTGGAGGGAGGTTCCAAGAGACCCAGTACTTC.

The table lists this clonotype with a few counts. The chain couples TRBV7-3 to TRBJ2-3, with 8 positions matching TRBD1. Per the germline V gene, CDR1 is SGHTA and CDR2 is FQGTGA. Trimming at V came to 4 bases and at J to 3 bases, leaving 3 bases not matched to a gene. The CDR3 sequence is 14 residues long. The CDR3 DNA follows: TGTGCCAGCAGCTCCGGACAGGGAACAGATACGCAGTATTTT. It yields the protein CASSSGQGTDTQYF.

For the CDR3, the DNA is TGTGCCAGCAGTCCCACTTCGGGACAGGGGGCTTGGAAGACCCAGTACTTC. This codes for CASSPTSGQGAWKTQYF. The V and J genes are TRBV28 and TRBJ2-5; 12 bases line up with TRBD1. CDR3 length: 17 amino acids. Germline CDR1 MDHEN, CDR2 SYDVKM. With V trimmed by 5 bases and J by 6 bases, 13 bases remained unmatched. The entire variable domain, with the rest obtained from reference TRBV28 and TRBJ2-5, is as follows: DVKVTQSSRYLVKRTGEKVFLECVQDMDHENMFWYRQDPGLGLRLIYFSYDVKMKEKGDIPEGYSVSREKKERFSLILESASTNQTSMYLCASSPTSGQGAWKTQYFGPGTRLLVL.

The CDR3 reads CASSSSGVVTGELFF. The CDR3 DNA is TGTGCCAGCAGCTCCAGCGGGGTGGTTACCGGGGAGCTGTTTTTT. This chain joins TRBV7-2 and TRBJ2-2; TRBD2 agrees at 7 bases. Germline CDR1 is SGHTA and CDR2 is FQGNSA. This CDR3 is built from 15 residues. V was pared by 4 bases and J by 5 bases, with 7 bases of the junction left unmatched. Using reference TRBV7-2 and TRBJ2-2 for the parts outside the CDR3, the full variable domain is GAGVSQSPSNKVTEKGKDVELRCDPISGHTALYWYRQSLGQGLEFLIYFQGNSAPDKSGLPSDRFSAERTGGSVSTLTIQRTQQEDSAVYLCASSSSGVVTGELFFGEGSRLTVL.

This clonotype is a singleton in its sample. The chain joins TRBV12-3 or TRBV12-4 to TRBJ1-2; 10 positions agree with TRBD1. With V trimmed by 1 base and J by 3 bases, 17 bases remained unmatched. The CDR3 loop spans 20 amino acids. The CDR3 nucleotides read TGTGCCAGCAGTTTAGGGGGGCCCGGGACAGGGGTTATACTTCACTATGGCTACACCTTC. Its translation: CASSLGGPGTGVILHYGYTF.

This chain joins TRBV29-1 and TRBJ1-1, with D possibly TRBD1 on 5 matching bases. Deletions cut 4 bases from V and 0 bases from J, with 9 bases between. Germline V gives CDR1 SQVTM, CDR2 ANQGSEA. The CDR3 covers 13 residues. The CDR3 DNA reads TGCAGCGTTGTGGTGGGGGTGAACACTGAAGCTTTCTTT. Protein sequence: CSVVVGVNTEAFF.

The J gene is TRBJ2-7, the V gene TRBV6-2 or TRBV6-3; no definite D call. Germline V lookup: CDR1 MNHEY, CDR2 SVGEGT. CDR3 size: 12 residues. V lost 2 bases, J lost 9 bases, and 11 bases lay in between. The CDR3, as DNA: TGTGCCAGCAGTTACCGTCAGTCCGGGCAGTACTTC. This encodes CASSYRQSGQYF.

V gene TRBV12-3 or TRBV12-4 combines with J gene TRBJ1-2; tentative D call: TRBD1 (6 bases). The CDR3 sequence is 15 residues long. V was trimmed by 5 bases and J by 0 bases, leaving 13 bases between them. The CDR3 DNA reads as TGTGCCAGCAGTATCAAACAGGGACCTAACTATGGCTACACCTTC. This codes for CASSIKQGPNYGYTF.

The chain employs TRBV12-3 or TRBV12-4 and TRBJ2-2; maybe TRBD1 (5 bases). The CDR3 is 14 residues long. V lost 5 bases, J lost 6 bases, and 13 bases lay in between. The CDR3 loop reads CASSRQGSAGELFF. CDR3 sequence (DNA): TGTGCCAGCAGTCGTCAGGGTTCGGCCGGGGAGCTGTTTTTT.

The CDR3: CASSPDRLTNEQFF. CDR3 in DNA: TGTGCCAGCTCACCAGACAGACTTACCAATGAGCAGTTCTTC. This chain uses TRBV18 with TRBJ2-1; D perhaps matches TRBD1 (5 bases). The V gene lost 2 bases and the J gene lost 6 bases, with 11 bases spanning the gap. This CDR3 spans 14 amino acids. CDR1 and CDR2 from the germline V gene are KGHSH and LQKENI. The full variable domain, rest sourced from reference TRBV18 and TRBJ2-1, is NAGVMQNPRHLVRRRGQEARLRCSPMKGHSHVYWYRQLPEEGLKFMVYLQKENIIDESGMPKERFSAEFPKEGPSILRIQQVVRGDSAAYFCASSPDRLTNEQFFGPGTRLTVL.

This clonotype was counted between two and nine times. V is TRBV29-1 and J is TRBJ2-5; TRBD1 or TRBD2 may be the D gene (5 bases each). Trimming cost V 6 bases and J 4 bases, with 15 bases left between them. CDR3 size: 13 residues. CDR1 SQVTM and CDR2 ANQGSEA come from the germline V gene. CDR3 residues: CSVTGAPGETQYF. CDR3 nucleotide sequence: TGCAGCGTCACCGGGGCGCCGGGAGAGACCCAGTACTTC.

This chain uses TRBV28 with TRBJ2-5; D is unresolved. V gave up 6 bases and J gave up 2 bases, with 7 bases separating them. The CDR3 contains 12 residues. In germline, CDR1 is MDHEN, CDR2 SYDVKM. CDR3 sequence reads: CASRGSQETQYF. The CDR3 DNA reads TGTGCCAGCAGAGGCAGTCAAGAGACCCAGTACTTC.

The chain carries TRBV11-1 and TRBJ1-1; D not certain. This CDR3 spans 13 amino acids. Germline CDR1 is SGHAT and CDR2 is FQDESV (reference sequence). With 8 bases removed from V and 0 bases from J, the gap between germline ends came to 10 bases. CDR3 protein: CASAGRMNTEAFF. CDR3 coding DNA: TGTGCCAGCGCCGGGCGGATGAACACTGAAGCTTTCTTT.

The chain recombines TRBV25-1 with TRBJ2-7; D is tentatively TRBD1 or TRBD2 (6 bases each). This CDR3 has 13 amino acids. Germline values: CDR1 MGHDK, CDR2 SYGVNS. V was trimmed by 5 bases and J by 0 bases, leaving 8 bases between them. CDR3 coding DNA: TGTGCCAGCAGTAGGGGGGCCTCCTACGAGCAGTACTTC. Its translation: CASSRGASYEQYF.

The chain recombines TRBV24-1 with TRBJ2-5; 8 bases agree with TRBD1. Germline-derived CDR1 and CDR2 are KGHDR and SFDVKD. This CDR3 spans 15 amino acids. Trimming took 6 bases from V and 2 from J; bases not matched to a gene: 7. The CDR3 reads CATSSAGTGQETQYF. The CDR3, as DNA: TGTGCCACCAGTTCCGCCGGGACAGGACAAGAGACCCAGTACTTC.

The CDR3 DNA reads as TGTGCCAGCAGCTTACATTGGCTAGTTTCCTACGAGCAGTACTTC. It translates to CASSLHWLVSYEQYF. The rearrangement links TRBV7-2 to TRBJ2-7; D not resolved. The V gene's germline CDR1 is SGHTA and CDR2 FQGNSA. V shed 2 bases and J shed 1 base, with 12 bases lying between them. This CDR3 comprises 15 residues.

This chain connects TRBV1 to TRBJ1-1; the table's D call of TRBD1 was not tested on the DNA. TRBV1 is flagged as a pseudogene. The CDR3 contains 12 residues. The CDR3 sequence is CTIPQGKDEAFF. The CDR3 coding sequence is TGCACCATTCCACAGGGAAAGGATGAAGCTTTCTTT.